This note documents a single TCR beta chain sequence. What it binds is not known. The data were taken from a study of shared clonotypes between healthy human individuals. Whole-study findings and limits: As a rule, naive subsets had a larger estimated richness than memory subsets.

CDR3 length equals 17 residues. Germline V gene sequence: CDR1 ENHRY, CDR2 SYGVKD. The V end lost 4 bases, the J end lost 5 bases, and 21 bases lay between the germline ends. Produced via immunoSEQ multiplex PCR; TCRdb's table is partial and in-frame only. The sample holds some 1 million clones, around four fifths seen once. The sample comprised memory CD4+ T cells sorted from blood. Subset defined: CD45RA-negative fraction. The clonotype was recovered from a man between 18 and 29 years old in good health. This chain links TRBV10-3 with TRBJ2-1; D gene unclear. CDR3 coding DNA: TGTGCCATCAGTGTTCGACAATCACCCGGTGGGAACAATGAGCAGTTCTTC. Protein sequence: CAISVRQSPGGNNEQFF.